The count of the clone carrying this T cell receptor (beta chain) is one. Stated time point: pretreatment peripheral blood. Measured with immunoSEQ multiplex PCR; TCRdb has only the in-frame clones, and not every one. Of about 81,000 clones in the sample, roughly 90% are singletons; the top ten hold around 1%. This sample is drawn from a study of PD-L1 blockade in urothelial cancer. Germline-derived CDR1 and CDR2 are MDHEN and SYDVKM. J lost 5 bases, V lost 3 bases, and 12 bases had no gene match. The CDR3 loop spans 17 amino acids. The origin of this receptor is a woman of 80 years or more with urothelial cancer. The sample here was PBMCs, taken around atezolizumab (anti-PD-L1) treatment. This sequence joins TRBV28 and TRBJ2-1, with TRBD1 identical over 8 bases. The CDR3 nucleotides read TGTGCCAGCAGTTTTCTTCAGGGGGCGAGAGCCAACAATGAGCAGTTCTTC. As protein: CASSFLQGARANNEQFF.